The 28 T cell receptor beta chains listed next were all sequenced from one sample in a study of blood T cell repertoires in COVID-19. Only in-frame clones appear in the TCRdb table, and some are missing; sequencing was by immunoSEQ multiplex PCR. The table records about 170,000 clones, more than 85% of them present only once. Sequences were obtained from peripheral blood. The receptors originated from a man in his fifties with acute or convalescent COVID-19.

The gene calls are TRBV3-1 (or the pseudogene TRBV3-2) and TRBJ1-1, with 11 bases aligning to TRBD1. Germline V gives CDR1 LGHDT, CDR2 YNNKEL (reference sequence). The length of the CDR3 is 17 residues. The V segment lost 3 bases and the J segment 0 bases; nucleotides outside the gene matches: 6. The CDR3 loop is CASSHEGQGVVNTEAFF. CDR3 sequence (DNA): TGTGCCAGCAGCCACGAGGGACAGGGGGTGGTGAACACTGAAGCTTTCTTT.

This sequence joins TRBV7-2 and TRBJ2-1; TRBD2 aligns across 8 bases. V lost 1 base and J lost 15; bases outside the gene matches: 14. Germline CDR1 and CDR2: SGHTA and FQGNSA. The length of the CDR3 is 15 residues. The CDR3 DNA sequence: TGTGCCAGCAGCTTAGGGGGCCGGGGGGGCCACTACCGGTTCTTC. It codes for CASSLGGRGGHYRFF.

The CDR3 DNA reads TGTGCCAGCAGTCCACAGAGCTCTGGGGCCAACGTCCTGACTTTC. Its protein is CASSPQSSGANVLTF. V gene TRBV6-5 combines with J gene TRBJ2-6; D unclear. The CDR3 has 15 residues. Trimming removed 5 bases from V and 0 bases from J, with 8 bases in between. From germline, CDR1 is MNHEY and CDR2 SVGAGI.

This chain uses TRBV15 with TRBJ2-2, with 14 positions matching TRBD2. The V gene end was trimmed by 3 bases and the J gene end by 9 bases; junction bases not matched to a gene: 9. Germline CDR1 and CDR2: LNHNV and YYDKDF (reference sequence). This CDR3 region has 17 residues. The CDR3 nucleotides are TGTGCCACCAGCAGCCCGGGACTAGCGGGGGTCCTCAGGGAGCTGTTTTTT. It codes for CATSSPGLAGVLRELFF.

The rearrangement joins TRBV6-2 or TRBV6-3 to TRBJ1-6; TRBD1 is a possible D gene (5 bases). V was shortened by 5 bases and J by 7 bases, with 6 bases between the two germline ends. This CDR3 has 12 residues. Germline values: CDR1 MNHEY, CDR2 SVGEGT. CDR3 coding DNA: TGTGCCAGCAGTCGGGGGAATTCACCCCTCCACTTT. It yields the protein CASSRGNSPLHF.

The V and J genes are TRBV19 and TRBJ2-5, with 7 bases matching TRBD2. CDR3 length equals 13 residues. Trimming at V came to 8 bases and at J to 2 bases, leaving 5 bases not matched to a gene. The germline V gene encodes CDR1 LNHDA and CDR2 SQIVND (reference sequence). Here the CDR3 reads CASRGDYQETQYF. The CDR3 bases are TGTGCCAGTCGAGGGGACTATCAAGAGACCCAGTACTTC.

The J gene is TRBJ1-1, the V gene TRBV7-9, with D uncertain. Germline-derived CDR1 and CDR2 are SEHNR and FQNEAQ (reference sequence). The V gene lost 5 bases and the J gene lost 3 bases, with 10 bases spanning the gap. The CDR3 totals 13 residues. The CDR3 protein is CASSLLFHTEAFF. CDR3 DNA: TGTGCCAGCAGCCTATTATTCCACACTGAAGCTTTCTTT.

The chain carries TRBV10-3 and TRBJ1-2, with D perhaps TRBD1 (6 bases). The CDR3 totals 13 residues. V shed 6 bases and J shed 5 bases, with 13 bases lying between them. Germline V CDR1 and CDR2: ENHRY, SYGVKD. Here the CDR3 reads CAIRAGVQYGYTF. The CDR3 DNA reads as TGTGCCATCAGGGCAGGGGTTCAGTATGGCTACACCTTC.

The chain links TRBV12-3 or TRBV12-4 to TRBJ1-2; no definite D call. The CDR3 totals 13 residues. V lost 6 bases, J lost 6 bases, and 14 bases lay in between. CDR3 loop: CASSHGGSDGYTF. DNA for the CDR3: TGTGCCAGCAGCCACGGAGGGTCCGATGGCTACACCTTC.

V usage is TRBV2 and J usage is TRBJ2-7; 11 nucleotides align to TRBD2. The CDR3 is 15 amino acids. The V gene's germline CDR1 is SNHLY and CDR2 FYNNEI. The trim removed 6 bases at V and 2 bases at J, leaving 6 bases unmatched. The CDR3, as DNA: TGTGCCAGCAGCCAAGGACTAGCGGGTACCTACGAGCAGTACTTC. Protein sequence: CASSQGLAGTYEQYF.

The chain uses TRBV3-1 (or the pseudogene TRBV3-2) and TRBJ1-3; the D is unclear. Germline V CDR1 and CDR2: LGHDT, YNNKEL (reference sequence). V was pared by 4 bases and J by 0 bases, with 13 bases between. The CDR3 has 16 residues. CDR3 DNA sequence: TGTGCCAGCAGCCTCCTCCCTGTTCGCTCTGGAAACACCATATATTTT. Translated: CASSLLPVRSGNTIYF.

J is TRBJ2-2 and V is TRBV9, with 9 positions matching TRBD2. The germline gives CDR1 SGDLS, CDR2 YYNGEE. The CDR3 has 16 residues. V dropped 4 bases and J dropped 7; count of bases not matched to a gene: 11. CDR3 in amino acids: CASSPPSAGGDGELFF. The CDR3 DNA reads TGTGCCAGCAGCCCGCCCTCCGCGGGGGGGGACGGGGAGCTGTTTTTT.

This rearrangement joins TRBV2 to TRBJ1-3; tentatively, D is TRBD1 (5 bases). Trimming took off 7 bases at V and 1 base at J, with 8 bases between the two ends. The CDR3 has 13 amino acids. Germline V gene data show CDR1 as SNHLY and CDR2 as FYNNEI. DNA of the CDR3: TGTGCCAGCACTAGGGGATCTGGAAACACCATATATTTT. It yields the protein CASTRGSGNTIYF.

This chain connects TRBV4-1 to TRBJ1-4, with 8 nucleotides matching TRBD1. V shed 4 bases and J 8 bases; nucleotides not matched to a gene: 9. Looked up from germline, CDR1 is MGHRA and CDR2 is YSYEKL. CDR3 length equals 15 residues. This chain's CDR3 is CASSRRQGREEKLFF. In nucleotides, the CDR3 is TGCGCCAGCAGCCGTAGACAGGGGCGGGAGGAAAAACTGTTTTTT.

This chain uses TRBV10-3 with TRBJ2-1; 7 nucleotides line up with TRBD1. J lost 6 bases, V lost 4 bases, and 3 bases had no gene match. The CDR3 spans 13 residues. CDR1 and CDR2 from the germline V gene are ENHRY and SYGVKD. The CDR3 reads CAISGGQTNEQFF. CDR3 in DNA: TGTGCCATCAGTGGGGGACAGACCAATGAGCAGTTCTTC.

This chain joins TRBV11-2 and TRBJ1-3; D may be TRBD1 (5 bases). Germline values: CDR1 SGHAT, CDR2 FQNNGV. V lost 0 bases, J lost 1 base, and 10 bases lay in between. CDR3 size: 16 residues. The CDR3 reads CASSLDTPGSGNTIYF. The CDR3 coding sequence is TGTGCCAGCAGCTTAGATACCCCAGGGTCTGGAAACACCATATATTTT.

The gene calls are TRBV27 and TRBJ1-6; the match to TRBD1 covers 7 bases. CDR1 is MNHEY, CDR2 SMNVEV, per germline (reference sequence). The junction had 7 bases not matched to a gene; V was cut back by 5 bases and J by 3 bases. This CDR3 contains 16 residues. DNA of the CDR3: TGTGCCAGCAGTCGGGGACAGCGCTTCTATAATTCACCCCTCCACTTT. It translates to CASSRGQRFYNSPLHF.

In nucleotides, the CDR3 is TGTGCCAGCTCACCACGGACTAGATTGCAAGAGACCCAGTACTTC. Its protein is CASSPRTRLQETQYF. The chain employs TRBV18 and TRBJ2-5, with 7 positions matching TRBD2. This CDR3 is built from 15 residues. The germline gives CDR1 KGHSH, CDR2 LQKENI. Trimming took 1 base from V and 2 from J; bases not matched to a gene: 4.

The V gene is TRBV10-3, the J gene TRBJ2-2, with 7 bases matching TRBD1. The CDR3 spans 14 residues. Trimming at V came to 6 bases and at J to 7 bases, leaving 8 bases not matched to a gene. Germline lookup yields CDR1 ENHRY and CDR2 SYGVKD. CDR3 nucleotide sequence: TGTGCCATCAGCCGGGACAGTCGCGACGGGGAGCTGTTTTTT. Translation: CAISRDSRDGELFF.

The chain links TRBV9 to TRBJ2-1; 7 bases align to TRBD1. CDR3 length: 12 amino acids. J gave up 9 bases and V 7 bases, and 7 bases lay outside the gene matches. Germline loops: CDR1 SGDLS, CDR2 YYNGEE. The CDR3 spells CASSIRGTEQFF. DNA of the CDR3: TGTGCCAGCTCGATCAGGGGGACTGAGCAGTTCTTC.

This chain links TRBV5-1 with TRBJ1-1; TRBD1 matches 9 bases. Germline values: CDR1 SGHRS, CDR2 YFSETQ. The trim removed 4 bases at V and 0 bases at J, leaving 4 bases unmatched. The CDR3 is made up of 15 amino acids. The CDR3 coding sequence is TGCGCCAGCAGCAGGGGACAGGGCATGAACACTGAAGCTTTCTTT. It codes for CASSRGQGMNTEAFF.

CDR3 protein: CASSYTLAGGADTQYF. CDR3 DNA: TGTGCCAGCAGTTACACACTAGCGGGAGGGGCAGATACGCAGTATTTT. V is TRBV6-5 and J is TRBJ2-3; 13 bases are a match to TRBD2. The junction had 3 bases not matched to a gene; V was cut back by 2 bases and J by 4 bases. The CDR3 runs to 16 residues. Germline lookup yields CDR1 MNHEY and CDR2 SVGAGI.

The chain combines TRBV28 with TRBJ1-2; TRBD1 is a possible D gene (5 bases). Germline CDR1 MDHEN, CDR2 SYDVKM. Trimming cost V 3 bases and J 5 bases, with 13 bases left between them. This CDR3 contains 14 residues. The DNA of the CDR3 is TGTGCCAGCAGTTTCTACCCGGGGGGATATGGCTACACCTTC. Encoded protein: CASSFYPGGYGYTF.

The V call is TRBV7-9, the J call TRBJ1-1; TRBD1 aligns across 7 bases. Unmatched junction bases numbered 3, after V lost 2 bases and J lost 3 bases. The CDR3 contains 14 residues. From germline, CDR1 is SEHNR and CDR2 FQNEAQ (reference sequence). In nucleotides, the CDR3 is TGTGCCAGCAGCTTACAGGGGGTTGACACTGAAGCTTTCTTT. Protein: CASSLQGVDTEAFF.

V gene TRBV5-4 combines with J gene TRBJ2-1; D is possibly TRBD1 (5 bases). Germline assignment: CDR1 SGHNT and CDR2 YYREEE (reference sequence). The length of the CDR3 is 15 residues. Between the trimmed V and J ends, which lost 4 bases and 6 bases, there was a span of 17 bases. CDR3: CASSLDGAPLNEQFF. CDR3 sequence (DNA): TGTGCCAGCAGCCTGGATGGGGCCCCCCTCAATGAGCAGTTCTTC.

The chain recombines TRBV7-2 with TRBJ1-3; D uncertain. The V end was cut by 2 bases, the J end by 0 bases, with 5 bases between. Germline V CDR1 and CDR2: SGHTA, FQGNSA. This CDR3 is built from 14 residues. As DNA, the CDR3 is TGTGCCAGCAGCTTACTACGCTCTGGAAACACCATATATTTT. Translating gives CASSLLRSGNTIYF.

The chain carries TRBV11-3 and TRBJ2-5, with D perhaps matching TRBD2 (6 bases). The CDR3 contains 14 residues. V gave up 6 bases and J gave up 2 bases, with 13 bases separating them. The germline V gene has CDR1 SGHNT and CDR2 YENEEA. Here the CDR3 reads CASRLGLLQETQYF. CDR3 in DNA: TGTGCCAGCAGGCTGGGACTTTTGCAAGAGACCCAGTACTTC.

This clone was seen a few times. CDR3 bases: TGTGCCAGCAGTTTGCCCACGGGGGGGCGCAGAAACACCATATATTTT. It codes for CASSLPTGGRRNTIYF. The chain carries TRBV28 and TRBJ1-3; D perhaps matches TRBD1 (6 bases). The V end lost 3 bases, the J end lost 5 bases, and 17 bases lay between the germline ends. The CDR3 extends over 16 amino acids. Germline loops: CDR1 MDHEN, CDR2 SYDVKM.